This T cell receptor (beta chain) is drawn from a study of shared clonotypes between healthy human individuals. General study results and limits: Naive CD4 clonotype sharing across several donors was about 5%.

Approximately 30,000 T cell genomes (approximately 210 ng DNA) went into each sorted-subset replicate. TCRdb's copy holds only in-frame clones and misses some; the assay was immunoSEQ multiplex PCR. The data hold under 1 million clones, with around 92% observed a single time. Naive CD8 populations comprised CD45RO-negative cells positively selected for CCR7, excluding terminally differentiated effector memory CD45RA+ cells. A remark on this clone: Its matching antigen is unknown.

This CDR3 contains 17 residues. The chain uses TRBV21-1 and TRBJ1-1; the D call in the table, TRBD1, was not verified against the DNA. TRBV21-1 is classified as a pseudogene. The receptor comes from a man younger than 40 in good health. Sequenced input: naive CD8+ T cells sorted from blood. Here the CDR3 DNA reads TGTGCCAGCGACCGCAGGGCTATAAGGGGAAGGAACACTGAAGCTTTCTTT. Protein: CASDRRAIRGRNTEAFF.